These 20 T cell receptor beta chains originate from one sample sequenced in a study of T-cell memory formation after mild COVID-19. TCRdb reprocessed the 5' RACE reads via MiXCR and lists one record per CDR3 protein. The table records hundreds of thousands of distinct CDR3 sequences, about 22% of them present only once. The specimen was PBMCs or a T cell subset sorted from them (not recorded which). The source is an adult woman who had mild COVID-19 (a few samples of this study predate the infection). Cell type and time point are not known.

The table lists this clonotype with a few counts. The rearrangement joins TRBV6-5 to TRBJ2-1, with TRBD2 identical over 13 bases. V was clipped by 6 bases and J by 9 bases; unmatched bases: 11. CDR1 and CDR2 from the germline V gene are MNHEY and SVGAGI. This CDR3 has 16 amino acids. The CDR3 nucleotides read TGTGCCAGCAGGCGGCAACTAGCGGGAGGGCCGATTGAGCAGTTCTTC. This sequence encodes CASRRQLAGGPIEQFF.

The chain employs TRBV4-3 and TRBJ2-2; tentative D call: TRBD2 (6 bases). Germline V gives CDR1 LGHNA, CDR2 YSLEER. The CDR3 has 15 residues. The ends were cut back, 4 bases at V and 3 bases at J, with 12 bases in the middle. The CDR3 reads CASSPGRTYTGELFF. Here the CDR3 DNA reads TGCGCCAGCAGCCCCGGGAGAACGTACACCGGGGAGCTGTTTTTT.

The J gene is TRBJ1-3, the V gene TRBV5-1; D is ambiguous. CDR1 and CDR2 from the germline V gene are SGHRS and YFSETQ. Between the trimmed V and J ends, which lost 4 bases and 0 bases, there was a span of 11 bases. The CDR3 consists of 15 residues. CDR3 DNA sequence: TGCGCCAGCAGCCCTAACGCCGGCTCTGGAAACACCATATATTTT. Protein sequence: CASSPNAGSGNTIYF. Based on the CDR3 plus reference TRBV5-1 and TRBJ1-3, the full variable domain is KAGVTQTPRYLIKTRGQQVTLSCSPISGHRSVSWYQQTPGQGLQFLFEYFSETQRNKGNFPGRFSGRQFSNSRSEMNVSTLELGDSALYLCASSPNAGSGNTIYFGEGSWLTVV.

In this sample, this clonotype turned up many times. This sequence joins TRBV7-9 and TRBJ1-1, with D unresolved. V dropped 5 bases and J dropped 5 bases, with 9 bases sitting between them. Germline CDR1 is SEHNR and CDR2 is FQNEAQ (reference sequence). The CDR3 has 12 residues. The DNA of the CDR3 is TGTGCCAGCAGCAAGGAGGTGACTGAAGCTTTCTTT. Translated, it gives CASSKEVTEAFF. Together with reference TRBV7-9 and TRBJ1-1, the CDR3 gives the full variable domain: DTGVSQNPRHKITKRGQNVTFRCDPISEHNRLYWYRQTLGQGPEFLTYFQNEAQLEKSRLLSDRFSAERPKGSFSTLEIQRTEQGDSAMYLCASSKEVTEAFFGQGTRLTVV.

The J gene is TRBJ2-3, the V gene TRBV11-3; 10 positions agree with TRBD2. V gave up 8 bases and J gave up 6 bases; unmatched junction bases: 8. This CDR3 contains 14 residues. Germline CDR1 and CDR2: SGHNT and YENEEA. The DNA for the CDR3 is TGTGCCAGCCAGTCAGCGGGAGGGCGGGATACGCAGTATTTT. It is translated as CASQSAGGRDTQYF. The full variable domain, completed using reference TRBV11-3 and TRBJ2-3, is EAGVVQSPRYKIIEKKQPVAFWCNPISGHNTLYWYLQNLGQGPELLIRYENEEAVDDSQLPKDRFSAERLKGVDSTLKIQPAELGDSAVYLCASQSAGGRDTQYFGPGTRLTVL.

The genes are TRBV7-2 and TRBJ1-1; no clear D gene. The CDR3 is 15 amino acids. Germline V lookup: CDR1 SGHTA, CDR2 FQGNSA. With 1 base removed from V and 1 base from J, the gap between germline ends came to 10 bases. In DNA, the CDR3 is TGTGCCAGCAGCTTAGTTCTCCAGGAGAACACTGAAGCTTTCTTT. It encodes CASSLVLQENTEAFF. Variable domain in full (rest from reference TRBV7-2 and TRBJ1-1): GAGVSQSPSNKVTEKGKDVELRCDPISGHTALYWYRQSLGQGLEFLIYFQGNSAPDKSGLPSDRFSAERTGGSVSTLTIQRTQQEDSAVYLCASSLVLQENTEAFFGQGTRLTVV.

Only a few counts were recorded for this clonotype. The chain uses TRBV7-2 and TRBJ1-1; possibly TRBD1 for D (5 bases). Trimming took off 0 bases at V and 5 bases at J, with 13 bases between the two ends. CDR1 and CDR2 (germline): SGHTA, FQGNSA. The CDR3 sequence is 15 residues long. Here the CDR3 DNA reads TGTGCCAGCAGCTTAGCGCAGGGTGTACGTACTGAAGCTTTCTTT. Its protein product is CASSLAQGVRTEAFF.

This clonotype was seen more than once but under ten times. V is TRBV7-2 and J is TRBJ2-5, with D perhaps given as TRBD1 or TRBD2 (6 bases each). Germline lookup yields CDR1 SGHTA and CDR2 FQGNSA. The V end was cut by 4 bases, the J end by 4 bases, with 13 bases between. This CDR3 region has 14 residues. The chain's CDR3 is CASSSLGGRETQYF. In nucleotides, the CDR3 is TGTGCCAGCAGCTCTCTGGGGGGCAGAGAGACCCAGTACTTC.

In its sample, this clonotype was seen a few times. This chain joins TRBV20-1 and TRBJ2-2, with TRBD1 as a possible D gene (5 bases). The V gene lost 1 base and the J gene lost 0 bases, with 12 bases spanning the gap. The CDR3 contains 16 residues. Germline V gives CDR1 DFQATT, CDR2 SNEGSKA (reference sequence). CDR3: CSARVWGGSNTGELFF. In DNA form, the CDR3 reads TGCAGTGCTAGAGTGTGGGGCGGATCGAACACCGGGGAGCTGTTTTTT.

This clonotype was seen a few times. The V call is TRBV5-1, the J call TRBJ1-1; TRBD1 aligns across 9 bases. This CDR3 is 14 amino acids long. With V trimmed by 3 bases and J by 6 bases, 6 bases remained unmatched. Germline lookup yields CDR1 SGHRS and CDR2 YFSETQ. This CDR3 reads CASSSVGQGSEAFF. The CDR3 DNA sequence: TGCGCCAGCAGCTCCGTCGGACAGGGGTCTGAAGCTTTCTTT.

This clonotype was counted only a few times. This chain joins TRBV18 and TRBJ2-1, with TRBD1 identical over 11 bases. V was pared by 6 bases and J by 9 bases, with 7 bases of the junction left unmatched. The length of the CDR3 is 14 residues. Germline V gene sequence: CDR1 KGHSH, CDR2 LQKENI. CDR3 bases: TGTGCCAGCTCCATCCCGGGACAGGGGGTTGAGCAGTTCTTC. This gives the protein CASSIPGQGVEQFF.

The chain has TRBV5-4 and TRBJ2-5; D uncertain. The CDR3 is 14 amino acids. Germline V gene lookup returns CDR1 SGHNT and CDR2 YYREEE (reference sequence). Trimming left V 0 bases short and J 1 base short, with 7 bases between. CDR3: CASSLAVSQETQYF. DNA of the CDR3: TGTGCCAGCAGCTTGGCCGTCAGCCAAGAGACCCAGTACTTC.

The chain recombines TRBV4-1 with TRBJ1-2; D ambiguous. The V end was cut by 4 bases, the J end by 4 bases, with 16 bases between. Germline V gene data show CDR1 as MGHRA and CDR2 as YSYEKL. The CDR3 totals 15 residues. In DNA, the CDR3 is TGCGCCAGCAGCCCCTACGAAGATTTCGTCTATGGCTACACCTTC. It translates to CASSPYEDFVYGYTF.

This CDR3 reads CASSPEGQVETQYF. The CDR3 DNA sequence: TGTGCCAGCAGCCCCGAGGGACAGGTCGAGACCCAGTACTTC. This chain uses TRBV4-2 with TRBJ2-5; 8 positions agree with TRBD1. The ends lost 4 bases at V and 5 bases at J; junction bases unmatched: 6. Germline V gene data show CDR1 as LGHNA and CDR2 as YNFKEQ. This CDR3 contains 14 residues.

This clonotype was seen repeatedly, ten times or more. This sequence joins TRBV12-3 or TRBV12-4 and TRBJ1-6, with D possibly TRBD1 on 6 matching bases. With 5 bases removed from V and 8 bases from J, the gap between germline ends came to 10 bases. This CDR3 has 13 amino acids. The CDR3 DNA follows: TGTGCCAGCAGTCCGGACAGAGATTCACCCCTCCACTTT. Protein sequence: CASSPDRDSPLHF.

The chain couples TRBV9 to TRBJ2-1; 9 nucleotides align to TRBD2. After removal of 0 bases from V and 2 bases from J, the junction contained 6 bases not matched to a gene. Germline-derived CDR1 and CDR2 are SGDLS and YYNGEE. The CDR3 is 17 amino acids. The CDR3: CASSVEGGGVTYNEQFF. CDR3 coding DNA: TGTGCCAGCAGCGTAGAAGGCGGGGGGGTTACCTACAATGAGCAGTTCTTC.

V usage is TRBV12-3 or TRBV12-4 and J usage is TRBJ2-7, with 10 bases fitting TRBD2. V was clipped by 4 bases and J by 4 bases; unmatched bases: 4. CDR3 length: 14 residues. In nucleotides, the CDR3 is TGTGCCAGCAGTTCATCTAGCGGGGGTTACGAGCAGTACTTC. Its translation: CASSSSSGGYEQYF.

This rearrangement joins TRBV20-1 to TRBJ1-1, with TRBD1 as a possible D gene (6 bases). Trimming removed 0 bases from V and 0 bases from J, with 11 bases in between. The CDR3 is 15 residues long. Looked up from germline, CDR1 is DFQATT and CDR2 is SNEGSKA (reference sequence). The CDR3 loop is CSARDMGHMNTEAFF. The CDR3 DNA is TGCAGTGCTAGAGACATGGGACATATGAACACTGAAGCTTTCTTT.

In this sample, this clonotype turned up a few times. The rearrangement uses TRBV2 and TRBJ2-3, with D tentatively TRBD2 (6 bases). The V end lost 5 bases, the J end lost 0 bases, and 9 bases lay between the germline ends. The CDR3 is 14 residues long. CDR1 SNHLY and CDR2 FYNNEI come from the germline V gene. CDR3 bases: TGTGCCAGCAGTAGCGGGTGGAGCACAGATACGCAGTATTTT. Translated, it gives CASSSGWSTDTQYF.

The sample holds a few counts of this clonotype. This chain links TRBV20-1 with TRBJ1-3; D not certain. The V and J ends lost 5 bases and 6 bases respectively, with 14 bases between them. The CDR3 spans 13 residues. In germline, CDR1 is DFQATT, CDR2 SNEGSKA (reference sequence). CDR3 amino acids: CSAAQSSANTIYF. In nucleotides, the CDR3 is TGCAGTGCTGCTCAATCAAGCGCAAACACCATATATTTT.